This TCR beta chain was recorded in a study of T cell responses to AZD1222 COVID-19 vaccine. Study-wide results and caveats: Repertoire sampling occurred only after the peak T cell response. Just 6 or 7 people given AZD1222 tested seropositive at baseline. Donors were chiefly white British, with a greater number of females, and clonal diversity was perhaps underestimated. A reported finding is that nearly half of spike-specific TCRs target unmutated variant regions.

On this clone itself: The antigen remains unidentified.

Profiling relied on immunoSEQ multiplex PCR, and the TCRdb table lists in-frame clones only, not all of them. This sample has 120,000 to 150,000 clones; 70% to 90% occur once, and the top ten carry approximately 5%. Germline V gene data show CDR1 as LGHDT and CDR2 as YNNKEL (reference sequence). V was shortened by 1 base and J by 4 bases, with 3 bases between the two germline ends. The CDR3 contains 12 residues. The source of this sequence is an adult who received the AZD1222 COVID-19 vaccine. The sequenced sample was peripheral blood, obtained 28 days after the second AZD1222 dose. The chain is built from TRBV3-1 (or the pseudogene TRBV3-2) and TRBJ2-3, with D uncertain. The CDR3 loop is CASSQVADTQYF. The CDR3 nucleotides read TGTGCCAGCAGCCAAGTGGCAGATACGCAGTATTTT.